A selection of T cell receptor beta chains follows, all from one sample in a study of blood T cell repertoires in COVID-19. Libraries were prepared by immunoSEQ multiplex PCR; TCRdb keeps only in-frame clonotypes and omits some of them. The sample records approximately 400,000 clones, around 87% being singletons. Sequenced: PBMCs or T cells enriched from blood (not recorded which). These receptor sequences come from a man aged 25-40 years who had recovered from COVID-19. The CDR3 runs from the conserved cysteine through the conserved F or W. D genes are given only for firm matches. A clone size is listed for some rows: how often the clone was seen (once, few, many), or a class if it is expanded.

d_call	v_call	j_call	clone_size	cdr3_aa	cdr3_nt
.	TRBV6-5	TRBJ1-6	.	CASSYSGQGGSPLHF	TGTGCCAGCAGTTACTCGGGCCAGGGCGGTTCACCCCTCCACTTT
TRBD2	TRBV6-5	TRBJ2-3	.	CASRGLAGGTDTQYF	TGTGCCAGCAGAGGACTAGCGGGGGGTACAGATACGCAGTATTTT
TRBD1	TRBV10-2	TRBJ1-5	.	CASSPGTGGQPQHF	TGCGCCAGCAGTCCTGGGACAGGGGGCCAGCCCCAGCATTTT
.	TRBV5-6	TRBJ1-2	.	CASKRQDYGYTF	TGTGCCAGCAAACGTCAGGACTATGGCTACACCTTC
TRBD1	TRBV27	TRBJ1-5	.	CASSFLTGAPLTQFNQPQHF	TGTGCCAGCAGTTTTTTGACAGGGGCCCCCTTGACTCAGTTCAATCAGCCCCAGCATTTT
.	TRBV4-3	TRBJ1-1	.	CASSQDNRVTEAFF	TGCGCCAGCAGCCAAGATAACAGGGTCACTGAAGCTTTCTTT
.	TRBV27	TRBJ2-7	.	CASSLQVPAVPRTYEQYF	TGTGCCAGCAGTTTACAGGTGCCAGCCGTCCCCCGAACCTACGAGCAGTACTTC
.	TRBV20-1	TRBJ2-7	.	CSASENRGGRNEQYF	TGCAGTGCTAGTGAAAACAGGGGAGGTCGTAACGAGCAGTACTTC
TRBD1	TRBV9	TRBJ2-3	.	CASRDSPWDSNTDTQYF	TGTGCCAGCAGGGACTCCCCATGGGACAGTAACACAGATACGCAGTATTTT
.	TRBV7-9	TRBJ1-1	.	CASSRSGNTEAFF	TGTGCCAGCAGCCGATCGGGGAACACTGAAGCTTTCTTT
TRBD1	TRBV7-9	TRBJ2-7	.	CASSSTGGEQYF	TGTGCCAGCAGCTCAACAGGGGGTGAGCAGTACTTC
TRBD2	TRBV5-1	TRBJ2-1	.	CASSDGTSGVNEQFF	TGCGCCAGCAGCGACGGGACTAGCGGGGTCAATGAGCAGTTCTTC
.	TRBV7-2	TRBJ2-5	once	CASSYSQKETQYF	TGTGCCAGCAGCTATTCACAGAAAGAGACCCAGTACTTC
.	TRBV20-1	TRBJ1-1	.	CSASRQAEAFF	TGCAGTGCTAGCCGACAGGCTGAAGCTTTCTTT
TRBD2	TRBV27	TRBJ2-1	few	CASRLAGGRGNEQFF	TGTGCCAGCAGACTAGCGGGGGGCCGGGGGAATGAGCAGTTCTTC
TRBD1	TRBV5-1	TRBJ1-2	few	CASSSTGDLPIGYTF	TGCGCCAGCAGTTCGACAGGGGACCTACCTATTGGCTACACCTTC
.	TRBV5-1	TRBJ1-5	.	CASSPNRAQGEPQHF	TGCGCCAGCAGCCCAAACCGGGCCCAGGGCGAGCCCCAGCATTTT
.	TRBV4-1	TRBJ2-3	.	CASSQEGGTDTQYF	TGCGCCAGCAGCCAAGAAGGCGGGACAGATACGCAGTATTTT
.	TRBV30	TRBJ1-6	.	CAWRRGGHSPLHF	TGTGCCTGGAGACGCGGTGGCCATTCACCCCTCCACTTT
.	TRBV7-9	TRBJ1-5	.	CASSSDRLEQPQHF	TGTGCCAGCAGCTCTGACAGGCTGGAGCAGCCCCAGCATTTT
.	TRBV7-9	TRBJ2-7	.	CASSFPAGMHDEQYF	TGTGCCAGCAGCTTCCCCGCAGGGATGCACGACGAGCAGTACTTC
TRBD1	TRBV5-6	TRBJ1-2	.	CASSLTGGVYGYTF	TGTGCCAGCAGCTTGACAGGGGGCGTCTATGGCTACACCTTC
TRBD1	TRBV6-2/TRBV6-3	TRBJ1-5	.	CASSFRQGGRQPQHF	TGTGCCAGCAGTTTCCGACAGGGAGGAAGGCAGCCCCAGCATTTT
.	TRBV4-1	TRBJ1-4	.	CASSQLQTTNEKLFF	TGCGCCAGCAGCCAATTACAGACAACTAATGAAAAACTGTTTTTT
.	TRBV5-1	TRBJ1-1	.	CASSLDGQIEAFF	TGCGCCAGCAGCTTGGATGGACAAATTGAAGCTTTCTTT
TRBD2	TRBV5-1	TRBJ2-3	.	CASSLGGGFTDTQYF	TGCGCCAGCAGCTTGGGCGGGGGGTTCACAGATACGCAGTATTTT
.	TRBV5-1	TRBJ1-2	.	CASSLGGSSYGYTF	TGCGCCAGCAGCTTGGGAGGTTCCAGCTATGGCTACACCTTC
.	TRBV4-1	TRBJ1-2	once	CASSQVGGSNYGYTF	TGCGCCAGCAGCCAAGTCGGTGGGAGTAACTATGGCTACACCTTC
TRBD1	TRBV20-1	TRBJ1-2	.	CSAKTGVGYTF	TGCAGTGCCAAGACAGGGGTAGGCTACACCTTC
TRBD1	TRBV5-1	TRBJ1-2	.	CASSTGQAANYGYTF	TGCGCCAGCAGCACTGGACAGGCGGCTAACTATGGCTACACCTTC
TRBD1	TRBV6-5	TRBJ1-4	.	CASSYEGTGGEKLFF	TGTGCCAGCAGTTACGAGGGGACAGGGGGTGAAAAACTGTTTTTT
TRBD1	TRBV3-1/TRBV3-2	TRBJ1-5	.	CASSPPGQGNQPQHF	TGTGCCAGCAGCCCTCCTGGACAGGGCAATCAGCCCCAGCATTTT
.	TRBV7-8	TRBJ1-5	.	CASSFQKQGQPQHF	TGTGCCAGCAGCTTTCAGAAGCAGGGTCAGCCCCAGCATTTT
TRBD1	TRBV6-5	TRBJ2-1	.	CASRVTGGALNEQFF	TGTGCCAGCAGAGTAACAGGGGGCGCGTTGAATGAGCAGTTCTTC
TRBD1	TRBV5-8	TRBJ2-5	.	CASTLGQGAWETQYF	TGTGCCAGCACCTTGGGACAGGGGGCTTGGGAGACCCAGTACTTC
TRBD1	TRBV6-6	TRBJ2-7	.	CASTKFGQGASYEQYF	TGTGCCAGCACCAAGTTCGGTCAGGGGGCCTCCTACGAGCAGTACTTC
.	TRBV11-1	TRBJ1-1	.	CASSLGGVNTEAFF	TGTGCCAGCAGCTTAGGAGGTGTGAACACTGAAGCTTTCTTT
.	TRBV2	TRBJ2-4	.	CASSATRVAKNIQYF	TGTGCCAGCAGTGCTACTAGAGTAGCCAAAAACATTCAGTACTTC
.	TRBV29-1	TRBJ1-4	once	CSVEGRDSNEKLFF	TGCAGCGTTGAGGGCAGGGATTCTAATGAAAAACTGTTTTTT
TRBD1	TRBV19	TRBJ1-1	.	CASSWTGTRAEAFF	TGTGCCAGTAGCTGGACAGGGACGAGAGCTGAAGCTTTCTTT
.	TRBV9	TRBJ1-4	.	CASSASHETFGREKLFF	TGTGCCAGCAGCGCTAGCCACGAAACTTTTGGCCGGGAAAAACTGTTTTTT
.	TRBV6-5	TRBJ1-5	.	CASRGAQWEPQHF	TGTGCCAGCAGGGGAGCCCAGTGGGAGCCCCAGCATTTT
.	TRBV19	TRBJ1-5	.	CASSIDGGRTQPQHF	TGTGCCAGTAGTATAGATGGGGGGAGGACTCAGCCCCAGCATTTT
.	TRBV15	TRBJ1-5	.	CATSRGGQPQHF	TGTGCCACCAGCAGGGGGGGACAGCCCCAGCATTTT
.	TRBV28	TRBJ1-1	.	CASSSPVPILNTEAFF	TGTGCCAGCAGTTCTCCGGTACCAATCCTGAACACTGAAGCTTTCTTT
.	TRBV2	TRBJ2-7	.	CASSVWRRDNEQYF	TGTGCCAGCAGTGTCTGGCGCAGGGACAACGAGCAGTACTTC
TRBD1	TRBV29-1	TRBJ1-1	.	CSGKKGQTNTEAFF	TGCAGCGGTAAGAAGGGACAGACGAACACTGAAGCTTTCTTT
.	TRBV30	TRBJ2-4	.	CAWNRGGAGAKNIQYF	TGTGCCTGGAATAGAGGGGGGGCAGGAGCCAAAAACATTCAGTACTTC
TRBD1	TRBV5-1	TRBJ2-5	.	CASSYGQGEETQYF	TGCGCCAGCAGCTACGGACAGGGGGAAGAGACCCAGTACTTC
.	TRBV9	TRBJ2-3	.	CASSVDPTGGGTDTQYF	TGTGCCAGCAGCGTAGACCCTACGGGGGGCGGCACAGATACGCAGTATTTT
TRBD2	TRBV6-6	TRBJ2-1	.	CASSRQGRGLAAGEQFF	TGTGCCAGCAGTCGGCAGGGGCGCGGACTAGCGGCGGGGGAACAGTTCTTC
TRBD1	TRBV5-1	TRBJ1-2	.	CASSIDRGSYGYTF	TGCGCCAGCAGCATCGACAGGGGCAGCTATGGCTACACCTTC
TRBD2	TRBV29-1	TRBJ2-7	.	CSVDSGGYPYEQYF	TGCAGCGTCGACAGCGGGGGCTATCCCTACGAGCAGTACTTC
.	TRBV5-1	TRBJ1-4	.	CASSSSGEKLFF	TGCGCCAGCAGCTCCTCAGGTGAAAAACTGTTTTTT
.	TRBV4-1	TRBJ2-7	few	CASSQGRSLSYEQYF	TGCGCCAGCAGCCAAGGGAGGAGTCTCTCCTACGAGCAGTACTTC
.	TRBV27	TRBJ1-2	.	CASSSFEATHYGYTF	TGTGCCAGCAGTTCTTTCGAAGCTACCCATTATGGCTACACCTTC
TRBD2	TRBV19	TRBJ2-1	.	CASSTSGTSGGEIPSYNEQFF	TGTGCCAGTAGTACCTCCGGGACTAGCGGGGGGGAAATCCCCTCCTACAATGAGCAGTTCTTC
TRBD1	TRBV27	TRBJ1-1	.	CASSPDRQGGTEAFF	TGTGCCAGCAGTCCAGACCGACAGGGTGGAACTGAAGCTTTCTTT
TRBD1	TRBV7-6	TRBJ2-2	few	CASSLEVTGYAGELFF	TGTGCCAGCAGCTTAGAGGTGACAGGGTATGCCGGGGAGCTGTTTTTT
TRBD2	TRBV10-3	TRBJ2-7	.	CAISFSGEGEQYF	TGTGCCATCAGTTTCAGCGGGGAGGGCGAGCAGTACTTC